These 27 T cell receptor beta chains were all obtained from the same sample, sequenced in a study of CD8 T cells in Susac syndrome (dated by TCRdb to the late 2010s). Libraries were constructed by the immunoSEQ multiplex PCR assay. RNA was extracted with the RNeasy kit and roughly 0.45 to 1 ug was reverse transcribed using random hexamers. TCRdb handled the public reads itself, with Q25 trimming in fastp and clone calling in MiXCR, and kept productive beta chains. Rows merge per CDR3 protein into single entries with the most common DNA and genes. The table for this sample lists approximately 300,000 distinct CDR3 sequences; around 85% of them were counted only once. The ten largest clones capture 0.2% to 0.25% of the sample. The sequenced sample consisted of CD8+ T cells from PBMCs. Every receptor here comes from a human donor with multiple sclerosis.

The chain uses TRBV5-4 and TRBJ2-7; the D is unclear. The V end was cut by 3 bases, the J end by 4 bases, with 11 bases between. Germline-derived CDR1 and CDR2 are SGHNT and YYREEE (reference sequence). This CDR3 is 13 amino acids long. The CDR3 is CASSSAVSYEQYF. The CDR3 DNA reads as TGTGCCAGCAGCTCGGCGGTTTCGTACGAGCAGTACTTC. Combining the CDR3 with reference TRBV5-4 and TRBJ2-7 gives the whole variable domain ETGVTQSPTHLIKTRGQQVTLRCSSQSGHNTVSWYQQALGQGPQFIFQYYREEENGRGNFPPRFSGLQFPNYSSELNVNALELDDSALYLCASSSAVSYEQYFGPGTRLTVT.

The chain has TRBV7-6 and TRBJ1-1, with 8 nucleotides matching TRBD1. V shed 2 bases and J 2 bases; nucleotides not matched to a gene: 7. CDR1 is SGHVS and CDR2 is FNYEAQ in the germline V gene. The CDR3 spans 16 residues. In DNA form, the CDR3 reads TGTGCCAGCAGCTTAACCCCTGGACAGGGAAACACTGAAGCTTTCTTT. Its protein is CASSLTPGQGNTEAFF.

This clonotype was seen once. The CDR3 is CASSLLTANEQFF. The CDR3, as DNA: TGTGCCAGCAGTTTATTGACGGCAAATGAGCAGTTCTTC. V is TRBV6-2 or TRBV6-3 and J is TRBJ2-1; D call uncertain. The CDR3 extends over 13 amino acids. Trimming took off 4 bases at V and 7 bases at J, with 11 bases between the two ends. Per germline, CDR1 MNHEY and CDR2 SVGEGT.

The chain couples TRBV6-5 to TRBJ2-3; 8 bases match TRBD2. CDR1 and CDR2 (germline): MNHEY, SVGAGI. The CDR3 contains 13 residues. The V and J ends lost 4 bases and 12 bases, in that order; junction bases with no gene match: 9. The CDR3 sequence is CASSWALLADQYF. The CDR3 DNA sequence: TGTGCCAGCAGTTGGGCCCTACTAGCGGACCAGTATTTT.

The CDR3 spells CASSYRLASTFDEQYF. Here the CDR3 DNA reads TGCGCCAGCAGCTACAGACTAGCGTCGACTTTCGACGAGCAGTACTTC. V and J are TRBV5-1 and TRBJ2-7; TRBD2 matches 8 bases. CDR1 and CDR2 (germline): SGHRS, YFSETQ. The CDR3 contains 16 residues. J lost 5 bases, V lost 3 bases, and 13 bases had no gene match.

The V and J genes are TRBV10-1 and TRBJ2-2, with no clear D. The germline V gene has CDR1 WNHNN and CDR2 SYGVQD (reference sequence). The V gene lost 9 bases and the J gene lost 0 bases, with 2 bases spanning the gap. CDR3 length equals 11 residues. CDR3 protein: CARTNTGELFF. CDR3 in DNA: TGCGCCAGGACGAACACCGGGGAGCTGTTTTTT.

The V gene is TRBV11-2, the J gene TRBJ2-1; D ambiguous. This CDR3 contains 19 residues. V lost 3 bases to trimming and J lost 9 bases, with 30 bases between them. Looked up from germline, CDR1 is SGHAT and CDR2 is FQNNGV. Here the CDR3 reads CASSFLNGLFDNTFVEQFF. CDR3 DNA: TGTGCCAGCAGCTTTCTTAATGGGCTTTTCGACAATACCTTCGTTGAGCAGTTCTTC.

The chain is built from TRBV16 and TRBJ1-1, with 8 bases identical to TRBD1. J was trimmed by 7 bases and V by 3 bases; bases with no gene match: 10. CDR1 and CDR2 from the germline V gene are KGHSY and FQNENV. This CDR3 contains 15 residues. CDR3 amino acids: CASSQYARGLDEAFF. Here the CDR3 DNA reads TGTGCCAGCAGCCAGTACGCCAGGGGGCTGGATGAAGCTTTCTTT. The whole variable domain, remainder taken from reference TRBV16 and TRBJ1-1, is GEEVAQTPKHLVRGEGQKAKLYCAPIKGHSYVFWYQQVLKNEFKFLISFQNENVFDETGMPKERFSAKCLPNSPCSLEIQATKLEDSAVYFCASSQYARGLDEAFFGQGTRLTVV.

This chain joins TRBV25-1 and TRBJ2-3, with 13 bases that match TRBD2. Germline CDR1 reads MGHDK; CDR2 reads SYGVNS. The CDR3 has 16 residues. Losses at the gene ends were 8 bases for V and 4 bases for J; bases not matched to a gene: 9. The CDR3, as DNA: TGTGCCAGCGCCACGACTAGCGGGAGGAACCCAGATACGCAGTATTTT. Translating gives CASATTSGRNPDTQYF.

This chain joins TRBV7-9 and TRBJ2-5, with 9 bases fitting TRBD2. J gave up 5 bases and V 4 bases, and 11 bases lay outside the gene matches. Per the germline V gene, CDR1 is SEHNR and CDR2 is FQNEAQ (reference sequence). The CDR3 contains 16 residues. The CDR3 region is CASSSGLAPDSETQYF. The CDR3 DNA reads TGTGCCAGCAGCTCGGGACTAGCTCCTGATTCGGAGACCCAGTACTTC. The whole variable domain, filled in from reference TRBV7-9 and TRBJ2-5, reads DTGVSQNPRHKITKRGQNVTFRCDPISEHNRLYWYRQTLGQGPEFLTYFQNEAQLEKSRLLSDRFSAERPKGSFSTLEIQRTEQGDSAMYLCASSSGLAPDSETQYFGPGTRLLVL.

This sequence joins TRBV13 and TRBJ1-1; 10 bases agree with TRBD1. Germline assignment: CDR1 PRHDT and CDR2 FYEKMQ (reference sequence). Trimming cost V 1 base and J 2 bases; bases outside gene matches: 4. This CDR3 has 16 amino acids. CDR3 nucleotides: TGTGCCAGCAGCTTAGCCCTGACAGGGGGCAACACTGAAGCTTTCTTT. Its protein product is CASSLALTGGNTEAFF.

The gene calls are TRBV12-3 or TRBV12-4 and TRBJ2-1; D tentatively fits TRBD1 or TRBD2 (5 bases each). Trimming cost V 7 bases and J 4 bases, with 14 bases left between them. The CDR3 runs 14 residues. The CDR3 here is CASTSGTVYNEQFF. Written as DNA, the CDR3 is TGTGCCAGCACCTCCGGGACGGTTTACAATGAGCAGTTCTTC.

CDR3 coding DNA: TGTGCCAGCAGCTTAGGGACAGGGGGCCGCCTCTCCTACGAGCAGTACTTC. It codes for CASSLGTGGRLSYEQYF. The chain links TRBV11-2 to TRBJ2-7; 11 bases are shared with TRBD1. Germline V gene lookup returns CDR1 SGHAT and CDR2 FQNNGV. The CDR3 consists of 17 residues. V lost 1 base, J lost 0 bases, and 5 bases stayed unmatched.

A single count supports this clonotype. V and J are TRBV9 and TRBJ1-2, with a possible D match to TRBD1 (5 bases). The V and J ends lost 2 bases and 3 bases respectively, with 14 bases between them. The germline gives CDR1 SGDLS, CDR2 YYNGEE. This CDR3 region has 15 residues. CDR3 nucleotides: TGTGCCAGCAGCGTCAAGGGAAGGGGTGACTATGGCTACACCTTC. Translated: CASSVKGRGDYGYTF.

This clonotype was seen only once. CDR3 sequence (DNA): TGTGCCAGCAGCTTATCCAGCGCGAAACCCACCGGGGAGCTGTTTTTT. Its translation: CASSLSSAKPTGELFF. The chain combines TRBV7-6 with TRBJ2-2; no clear D. V shed 2 bases and J shed 4 bases, with 14 bases lying between them. The CDR3 is 16 amino acids. Germline CDR1 reads SGHVS; CDR2 reads FNYEAQ.

J is TRBJ1-1 and V is TRBV20-1; D unclear. Germline loops: CDR1 DFQATT, CDR2 SNEGSKA (reference sequence). This CDR3 has 13 amino acids. V lost 6 bases and J lost 0, with 11 bases in between. The CDR3 sequence: CSARQRMNTEAFF. The CDR3 coding sequence is TGCAGTGCCCGTCAACGGATGAACACTGAAGCTTTCTTT.

This clonotype came up once. The chain has TRBV25-1 and TRBJ2-1; TRBD2 matches 10 bases. Per germline, CDR1 MGHDK and CDR2 SYGVNS. The CDR3 is made up of 14 amino acids. V lost 8 bases to trimming and J lost 5 bases; unmatched junction nucleotides: 6. The CDR3 loop reads CASLGLAENNEQFF. CDR3 nucleotides: TGTGCCAGCCTCGGACTAGCGGAAAACAATGAGCAGTTCTTC.

The chain combines TRBV5-6 with TRBJ2-7; TRBD2 matches at 7 bases. The ends lost 9 bases at V and 2 bases at J; junction bases unmatched: 8. There are 13 residues in the CDR3. Germline CDR1 reads SGHDT; CDR2 reads YYEEEE. The CDR3 protein is CATGTNRAYEQYF. The CDR3, as DNA: TGTGCCACGGGGACTAACCGTGCCTACGAGCAGTACTTC.

With respect to this clonotype: Mismatch with germline at one junction end may stem from a read error. The rearrangement joins TRBV5-1 to TRBJ1-5; D is uncertain. Germline lookup yields CDR1 SGHRS and CDR2 YFSETQ. CDR3 length: 14 amino acids. The CDR3 is CASSLEGGNQPQHF. In DNA, the CDR3 is TGTGCCAGCAGCTTGGAGGGAGGCAATCAGCCCCAGCATTTT. The entire variable domain, with the rest obtained from reference TRBV5-1 and TRBJ1-5, is as follows: KAGVTQTPRYLIKTRGQQVTLSCSPISGHRSVSWYQQTPGQGLQFLFEYFSETQRNKGNFPGRFSGRQFSNSRSEMNVSTLELGDSALYLCASSLEGGNQPQHFGDGTRLSIL.

This clonotype was counted a single time. J is TRBJ2-1 and V is TRBV11-2; TRBD2 matches at 8 bases. The germline CDR1 and CDR2 sequences are SGHAT and FQNNGV. V was clipped by 5 bases and J by 6 bases; unmatched bases: 6. The CDR3 is made up of 14 amino acids. This chain's CDR3 is CASSPTSGTNEQFF. As DNA, the CDR3 is TGTGCCAGCAGCCCAACTAGCGGAACCAATGAGCAGTTCTTC.

The chain links TRBV7-9 to TRBJ2-5; 9 bases agree with TRBD1. The CDR3 spans 16 residues. V gave up 5 bases and J gave up 1 base; unmatched junction bases: 8. Germline V gene sequence: CDR1 SEHNR, CDR2 FQNEAQ (reference sequence). Written as DNA, the CDR3 is TGTGCCAGCAGCCAACTGGGGACAGGGCCCCAAGAGACCCAGTACTTC. Residues: CASSQLGTGPQETQYF.

The V call is TRBV19, the J call TRBJ1-2; D is perhaps TRBD1 (5 bases). The V end was cut by 2 bases, the J end by 6 bases, with 13 bases between. This CDR3 comprises 14 residues. Germline V CDR1 and CDR2: LNHDA, SQIVND (reference sequence). Written as DNA, the CDR3 is TGTGCCAGTAGTATATTGGGAAGGGGAGATGGCTACACCTTC. As protein: CASSILGRGDGYTF.

This clonotype was counted once. The chain carries TRBV19 and TRBJ1-5; no firm D call. The CDR3 totals 11 residues. The germline CDR1 and CDR2 sequences are LNHDA and SQIVND (reference sequence). V lost 5 bases and J lost 9, with 8 bases in between. The CDR3 is CASSSAWPQHF. The DNA of the CDR3 is TGTGCCAGTAGTTCTGCTTGGCCCCAGCATTTT.

This clonotype occurred a few times. This chain links TRBV6-5 with TRBJ1-1; no firm D call. CDR1 and CDR2 (germline): MNHEY, SVGAGI. CDR3 length: 13 amino acids. V was cut by 0 bases and J by 3 bases, with 5 bases left in between. CDR3 DNA: TGTGCCAGCAGTTACTCAGGGTACACTGAAGCTTTCTTT. Translating gives CASSYSGYTEAFF.

The J gene is TRBJ2-7, the V gene TRBV5-5, with 11 bases matching TRBD1. CDR1 is SGHKS and CDR2 is YYEKEE in the germline V gene (reference sequence). CDR3 length equals 14 residues. The junction had 2 bases not matched to a gene; V was cut back by 3 bases and J by 3 bases. CDR3 DNA sequence: TGTGCCAGCAGCTGGGGGACAGGGGGCTACGAGCAGTACTTC. The encoded protein is CASSWGTGGYEQYF.

The rearrangement links TRBV19 to TRBJ2-1, with D uncertain. Germline V CDR1 and CDR2: LNHDA, SQIVND (reference sequence). V was clipped by 0 bases and J by 15 bases, with 15 bases between them. This CDR3 is built from 13 residues. This chain's CDR3 is CASSIDRDAPWFF. In DNA, the CDR3 is TGTGCCAGTAGTATAGACCGAGACGCGCCCTGGTTCTTC.

The chain joins TRBV7-6 to TRBJ1-4, with D hard to call. CDR1 and CDR2 (germline): SGHVS, FNYEAQ. The CDR3 consists of 16 residues. V gave up 5 bases and J gave up 4 bases, with 17 bases separating them. The CDR3 loop is CASSPIPWRLNEKLFF. The CDR3 bases are TGTGCCAGCAGCCCAATACCTTGGCGCCTTAATGAAAAACTGTTTTTT.